One T cell receptor (beta chain) is described in this entry. No antigen is known for it. This record comes from a study of cytomegalovirus exposure and HLA in healthy donors. Study conclusions and caveats: In all likelihood, a cluster of highly shared sequence variants was a sequencing artifact. Some V segments, including TRBV6-2 and TRBV6-3, were excluded as indistinguishable.

This PCR relied on a set of 60 Vbeta primers and 13 Jbeta primers. Per the study methods: An analysis that came later counted some 81 million unique TCR beta chains, about 10 million shared. The table came from immunoSEQ multiplex PCR; TCRdb's copy has only in-frame clones and leaves some out. V and J calls plus clone size are reproduced from that table; the DNA served to infer D and trimming. The table has under 200,000 clones, about four fifths seen once. The V and J ends lost 5 bases and 5 bases, in that order; junction bases with no gene match: 9. Per the germline V gene, CDR1 is MDHEN and CDR2 is SYDVKM. The CDR3 spans 16 residues.

V usage is TRBV28 and J usage is TRBJ2-1, with 10 bases aligning to TRBD2. The sequence was obtained from a woman aged 45-59 years in good health and CMV-seronegative. Source material: PBMCs. In nucleotides, the CDR3 is TGTGCCAGCAGTATACCGGGACTAGCGATCAACAATGAGCAGTTCTTC. Protein: CASSIPGLAINNEQFF. Using reference TRBV28 and TRBJ2-1 for the parts outside the CDR3, the full variable domain is DVKVTQSSRYLVKRTGEKVFLECVQDMDHENMFWYRQDPGLGLRLIYFSYDVKMKEKGDIPEGYSVSREKKERFSLILESASTNQTSMYLCASSIPGLAINNEQFFGPGTRLTVL.